Presented here are 8 T cell receptor beta chains from one specimen sequenced in a study of T cell responses to AZD1222 COVID-19 vaccine. Assay: immunoSEQ multiplex PCR; the TCRdb copy retains only in-frame clones and omits some. The sample includes 78,000 or so clones, 80% seen only once; the top ten take roughly 50%. This sample comprised peripheral blood, obtained 28 days after the second AZD1222 dose. These TCRs come from an adult who received the AZD1222 COVID-19 vaccine.

The rearrangement uses TRBV30 and TRBJ1-6; D is unclear. The CDR3 has 15 residues. The germline CDR1 and CDR2 sequences are GTSNPN and SVGIG (reference sequence). V gave up 1 base and J gave up 2 bases, with 9 bases separating them. In nucleotides, the CDR3 is TGTGCCTGGAGTGGGCGGGGAACCTATAATTCACCCCTCCACTTT. This encodes CAWSGRGTYNSPLHF. Together with reference TRBV30 and TRBJ1-6, the CDR3 gives the full variable domain: SQTIHQWPATLVQPVGSPLSLECTVEGTSNPNLYWYRQAAGRGLQLLFYSVGIGQISSEVPQNLSASRPQDRQFILSSKKLLLSDSGFYLCAWSGRGTYNSPLHFGNGTRLTVT.

This clone was counted a few times. The V gene is TRBV19, the J gene TRBJ2-7; maybe TRBD2 (6 bases). This CDR3 region has 15 residues. With 6 bases removed from V and 2 bases from J, the gap between germline ends came to 17 bases. Germline CDR1 is LNHDA and CDR2 is SQIVND (reference sequence). The CDR3 sequence: CASRKSGGQAYEQYF. The CDR3 region has the DNA TGTGCCAGTAGAAAGAGTGGAGGGCAGGCCTACGAGCAGTACTTC.

The chain links TRBV6-5 to TRBJ2-1; 9 positions match TRBD1. Germline V gives CDR1 MNHEY, CDR2 SVGAGI. This CDR3 comprises 15 residues. V lost 6 bases to trimming and J lost 1 base; unmatched junction nucleotides: 4. The CDR3 DNA is TGTGCCAGCAGCACCGGACAGGGGTCCTACAATGAGCAGTTCTTC. Protein: CASSTGQGSYNEQFF.

The V call is TRBV28, the J call TRBJ1-4, with 12 bases fitting TRBD1. The ends lost 6 bases at V and 10 bases at J; junction bases unmatched: 6. The length of the CDR3 is 14 residues. In germline, CDR1 is MDHEN, CDR2 SYDVKM. The DNA of the CDR3 is TGTGCCAGCAGGCCCGGGACAGGGGGCGGAAAACTGTTTTTT. Amino acid sequence: CASRPGTGGGKLFF.

The V and J genes are TRBV13 and TRBJ2-5; the D is unclear. CDR3 length: 14 residues. The V gene lost 5 bases and the J gene lost 2 bases, with 12 bases spanning the gap. Germline CDR1 PRHDT, CDR2 FYEKMQ (reference sequence). CDR3 DNA sequence: TGTGCCAGCAGCCCCCCCAGAGATCAAGAGACCCAGTACTTC. It yields the protein CASSPPRDQETQYF. Filled out from reference TRBV13 and TRBJ2-5, the complete variable domain reads AAGVIQSPRHLIKEKRETATLKCYPIPRHDTVYWYQQGPGQDPQFLISFYEKMQSDKGSIPDRFSAQQFSDYHSELNMSSLELGDSALYFCASSPPRDQETQYFGPGTRLLVL.

The genes are TRBV7-3 and TRBJ2-5; D ambiguous. The V and J ends lost 5 bases and 3 bases respectively, with 10 bases between them. The CDR3 has 13 amino acids. Germline lookup yields CDR1 SGHTA and CDR2 FQGTGA. The CDR3 sequence: CASSATQKETQYF. CDR3 nucleotide sequence: TGTGCCAGCAGCGCCACGCAAAAAGAGACCCAGTACTTC.

This chain uses TRBV5-6 with TRBJ1-5; D unclear. V was trimmed by 2 bases and J by 2 bases, leaving 8 bases between them. The CDR3 loop spans 14 amino acids. Per germline, CDR1 SGHDT and CDR2 YYEEEE. In nucleotides, the CDR3 is TGTGCCAGCAGCTTCCGGTGGGGCAATCAGCCCCAGCATTTT. Translating gives CASSFRWGNQPQHF.

The chain combines TRBV19 with TRBJ2-1; 7 nucleotides align to TRBD2. Germline loops: CDR1 LNHDA, CDR2 SQIVND (reference sequence). The V segment lost 5 bases and the J segment 6 bases; nucleotides outside the gene matches: 1. The CDR3 extends over 12 amino acids. The CDR3 sequence is CASSAGVNEQFF. CDR3 DNA: TGTGCCAGTAGTGCGGGAGTCAATGAGCAGTTCTTC.